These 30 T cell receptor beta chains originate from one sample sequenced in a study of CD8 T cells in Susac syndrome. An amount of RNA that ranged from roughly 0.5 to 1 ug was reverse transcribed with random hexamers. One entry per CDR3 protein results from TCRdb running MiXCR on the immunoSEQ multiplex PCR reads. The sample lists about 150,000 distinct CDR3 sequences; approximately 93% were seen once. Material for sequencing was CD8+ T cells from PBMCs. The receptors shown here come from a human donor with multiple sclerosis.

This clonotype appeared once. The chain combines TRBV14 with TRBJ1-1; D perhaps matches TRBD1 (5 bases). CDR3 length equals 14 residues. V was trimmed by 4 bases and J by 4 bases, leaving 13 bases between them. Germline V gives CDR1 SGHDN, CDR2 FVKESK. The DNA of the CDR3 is TGTGCCAGCAGCCCTCGGCGGGGGAGCACTGAAGCTTTCTTT. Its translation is CASSPRRGSTEAFF. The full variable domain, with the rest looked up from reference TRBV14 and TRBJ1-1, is EAGVTQFPSHSVIEKGQTVTLRCDPISGHDNLYWYRRVMGKEIKFLLHFVKESKQDESGMPNNRFLAERTGGTYSTLKVQPAELEDSGVYFCASSPRRGSTEAFFGQGTRLTVV.

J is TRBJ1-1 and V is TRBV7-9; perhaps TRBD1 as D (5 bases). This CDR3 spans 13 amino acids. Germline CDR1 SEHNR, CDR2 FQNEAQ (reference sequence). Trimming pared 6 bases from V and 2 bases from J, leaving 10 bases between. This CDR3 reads CASRRGVNTEAFF. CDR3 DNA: TGTGCCAGCAGACGAGGGGTAAACACTGAAGCTTTCTTT.

The CDR3 sequence is CASRDPGNTIYF. The CDR3 bases are TGTGCCAGCCGCGACCCTGGAAACACCATATATTTT. This chain connects TRBV28 to TRBJ1-3, with D unclear. The germline CDR1 and CDR2 sequences are MDHEN and SYDVKM. The CDR3 spans 12 residues. The V and J ends lost 8 bases and 2 bases respectively, with 7 bases between them.

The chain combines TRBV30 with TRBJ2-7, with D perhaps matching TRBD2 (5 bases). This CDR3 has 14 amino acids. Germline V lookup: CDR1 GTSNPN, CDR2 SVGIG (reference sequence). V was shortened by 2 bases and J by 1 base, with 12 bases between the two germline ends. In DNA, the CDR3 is TGTGCCTGGAGTCCCGGGGTTGGGTCCTACGAGCAGTACTTC. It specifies CAWSPGVGSYEQYF.

CDR3 loop: CASSLGLATDTQYF. For the CDR3, the DNA is TGTGCCAGCAGCCTGGGACTAGCGACAGATACGCAGTATTTT. The gene calls are TRBV5-6 and TRBJ2-3, with TRBD2 identical over 10 bases. V lost 4 bases, J lost 3 bases, and 2 bases stayed unmatched. The CDR3 runs 14 residues. Germline V lookup: CDR1 SGHDT, CDR2 YYEEEE. The complete variable domain, with remaining parts taken from reference TRBV5-6 and TRBJ2-3, reads DAGVTQSPTHLIKTRGQQVTLRCSPKSGHDTVSWYQQALGQGPQFIFQYYEEEERQRGNFPDRFSGHQFPNYSSELNVNALLLGDSALYLCASSLGLATDTQYFGPGTRLTVL.

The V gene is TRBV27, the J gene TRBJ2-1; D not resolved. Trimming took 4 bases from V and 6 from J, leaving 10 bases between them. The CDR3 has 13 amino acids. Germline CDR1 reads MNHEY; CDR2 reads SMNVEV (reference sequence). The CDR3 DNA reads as TGTGCCAGCAGTTCCTCGGTCGTCAATGAGCAGTTCTTC. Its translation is CASSSSVVNEQFF.

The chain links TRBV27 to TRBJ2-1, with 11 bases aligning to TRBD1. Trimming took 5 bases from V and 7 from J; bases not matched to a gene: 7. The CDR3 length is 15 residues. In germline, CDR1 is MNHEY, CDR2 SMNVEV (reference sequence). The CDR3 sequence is CASSPGQGALNEQFF. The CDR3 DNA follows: TGTGCCAGCAGTCCAGGACAGGGGGCGTTGAATGAGCAGTTCTTC.

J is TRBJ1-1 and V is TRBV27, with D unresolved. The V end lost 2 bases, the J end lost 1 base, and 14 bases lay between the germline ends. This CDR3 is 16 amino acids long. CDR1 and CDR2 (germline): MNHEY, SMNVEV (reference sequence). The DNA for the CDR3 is TGTGCCAGCAGTTTAGTGTCAGCTCTTGGGAACACTGAAGCTTTCTTT. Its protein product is CASSLVSALGNTEAFF.

In DNA form, the CDR3 reads TGTGCCAGCAGCGTAAATGGCAGGAGCTCCTACAATGAGCAGTTCTTC. This translates into CASSVNGRSSYNEQFF. This chain connects TRBV9 to TRBJ2-1, with D uncertain. Germline V lookup: CDR1 SGDLS, CDR2 YYNGEE. V lost 1 base, J lost 0 bases, and 11 bases lay in between. The CDR3 has 16 residues.

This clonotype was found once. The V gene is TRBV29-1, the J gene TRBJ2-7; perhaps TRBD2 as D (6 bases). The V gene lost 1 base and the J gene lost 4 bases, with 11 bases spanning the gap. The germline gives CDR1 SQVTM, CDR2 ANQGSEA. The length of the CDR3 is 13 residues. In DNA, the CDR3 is TGCAGCGTTGAAGTGGAGGGACCATACGAGCAGTACTTC. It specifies CSVEVEGPYEQYF.

CDR3 in amino acids: CASSLDRALAKIWETQYF. As DNA, the CDR3 is TGTGCCAGCAGCTTAGATCGGGCACTCGCTAAGATCTGGGAGACCCAGTACTTC. The V call is TRBV7-8, the J call TRBJ2-5; no reliable D call. Germline V gives CDR1 SGHVS, CDR2 FQNEAQ. This CDR3 is 18 amino acids long. V was shortened by 1 base and J by 5 bases, with 23 bases between the two germline ends.

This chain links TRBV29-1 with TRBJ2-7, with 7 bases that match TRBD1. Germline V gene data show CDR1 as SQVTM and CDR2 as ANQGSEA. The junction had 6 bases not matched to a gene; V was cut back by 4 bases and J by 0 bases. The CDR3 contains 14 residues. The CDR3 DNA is TGCAGCGTTGCAAAGACAGGGATCTCCTACGAGCAGTACTTC. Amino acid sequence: CSVAKTGISYEQYF.

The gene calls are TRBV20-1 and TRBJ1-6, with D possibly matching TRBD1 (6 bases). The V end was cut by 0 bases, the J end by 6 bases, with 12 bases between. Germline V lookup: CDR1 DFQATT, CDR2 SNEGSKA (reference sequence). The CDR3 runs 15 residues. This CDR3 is CSARDTDRTNSPLHF. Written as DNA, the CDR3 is TGCAGTGCTAGAGATACGGACAGAACTAATTCACCCCTCCACTTT.

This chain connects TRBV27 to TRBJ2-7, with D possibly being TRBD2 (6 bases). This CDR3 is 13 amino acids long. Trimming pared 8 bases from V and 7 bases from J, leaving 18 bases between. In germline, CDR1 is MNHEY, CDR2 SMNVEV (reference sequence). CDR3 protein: CASLSRRGGEQYF. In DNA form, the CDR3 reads TGTGCCAGCCTCTCCCGAAGGGGAGGTGAGCAGTACTTC.

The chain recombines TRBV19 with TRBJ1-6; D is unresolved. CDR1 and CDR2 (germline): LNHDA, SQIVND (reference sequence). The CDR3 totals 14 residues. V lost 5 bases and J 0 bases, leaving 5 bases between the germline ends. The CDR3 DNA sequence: TGTGCCAGTAGTTCGAGCTCCTATAATTCACCCCTCCACTTT. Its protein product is CASSSSSYNSPLHF.

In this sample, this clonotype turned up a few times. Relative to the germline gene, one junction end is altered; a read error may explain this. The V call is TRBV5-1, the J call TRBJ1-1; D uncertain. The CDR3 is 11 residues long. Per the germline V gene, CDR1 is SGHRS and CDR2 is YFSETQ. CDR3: CASSWGTEAFF. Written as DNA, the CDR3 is TGTGCCAGCTCCTGGGGCACTGAAGCTTTCTTT.

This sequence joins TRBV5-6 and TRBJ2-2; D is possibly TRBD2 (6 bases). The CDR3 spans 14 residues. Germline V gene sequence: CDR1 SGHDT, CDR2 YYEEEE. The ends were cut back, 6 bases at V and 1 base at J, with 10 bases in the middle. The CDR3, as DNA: TGTGCCAGCAAGGGAGGAGAGAACACCGGGGAGCTGTTTTTT. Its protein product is CASKGGENTGELFF.

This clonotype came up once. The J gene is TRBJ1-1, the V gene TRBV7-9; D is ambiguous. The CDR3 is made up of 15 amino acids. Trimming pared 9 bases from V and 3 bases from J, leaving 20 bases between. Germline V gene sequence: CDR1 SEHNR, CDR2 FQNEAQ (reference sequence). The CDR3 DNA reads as TGTGCCAGTTCTGGCGTCTCCCGCCCCGACACTGAAGCTTTCTTT. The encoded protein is CASSGVSRPDTEAFF.

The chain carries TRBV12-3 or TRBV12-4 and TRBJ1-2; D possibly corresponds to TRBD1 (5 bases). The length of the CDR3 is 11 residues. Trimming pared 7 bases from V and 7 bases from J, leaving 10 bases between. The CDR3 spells CASTGTLGYTF. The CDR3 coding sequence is TGTGCCAGCACCGGGACCCTTGGCTACACCTTC.

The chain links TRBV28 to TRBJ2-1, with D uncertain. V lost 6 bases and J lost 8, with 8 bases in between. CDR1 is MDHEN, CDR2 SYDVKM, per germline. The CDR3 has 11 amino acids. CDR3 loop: CASSPLYEQFF. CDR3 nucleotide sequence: TGTGCCAGCAGCCCCCTATATGAGCAGTTCTTC.

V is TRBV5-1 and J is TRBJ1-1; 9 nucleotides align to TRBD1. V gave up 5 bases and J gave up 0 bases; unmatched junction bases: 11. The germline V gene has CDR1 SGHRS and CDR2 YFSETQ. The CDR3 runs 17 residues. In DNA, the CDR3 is TGCGCCAGCAGGCTGCTGGGACAGGGTTACATGAACACTGAAGCTTTCTTT. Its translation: CASRLLGQGYMNTEAFF. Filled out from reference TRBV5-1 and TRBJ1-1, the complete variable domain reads KAGVTQTPRYLIKTRGQQVTLSCSPISGHRSVSWYQQTPGQGLQFLFEYFSETQRNKGNFPGRFSGRQFSNSRSEMNVSTLELGDSALYLCASRLLGQGYMNTEAFFGQGTRLTVV.

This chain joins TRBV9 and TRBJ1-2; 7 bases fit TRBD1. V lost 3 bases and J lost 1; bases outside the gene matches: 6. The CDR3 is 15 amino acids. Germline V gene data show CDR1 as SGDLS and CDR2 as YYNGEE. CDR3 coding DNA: TGTGCCAGCAGCGAGACAGGGACGATTAACTATGGCTACACCTTC. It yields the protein CASSETGTINYGYTF.

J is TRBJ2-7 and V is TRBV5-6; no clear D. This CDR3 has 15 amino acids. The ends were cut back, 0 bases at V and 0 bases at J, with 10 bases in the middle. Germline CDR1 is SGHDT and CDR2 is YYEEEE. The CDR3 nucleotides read TGTGCCAGCAGCTTGGACAGCTCCTTCTCCTACGAGCAGTACTTC. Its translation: CASSLDSSFSYEQYF.

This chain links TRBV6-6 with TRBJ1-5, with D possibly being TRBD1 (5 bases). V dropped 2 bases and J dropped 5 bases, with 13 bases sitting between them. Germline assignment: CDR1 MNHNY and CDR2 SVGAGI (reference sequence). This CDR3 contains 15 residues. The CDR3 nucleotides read TGTGCCAGCAGTTACCCCGGGACCGAATATCAGCCCCAGCATTTT. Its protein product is CASSYPGTEYQPQHF.

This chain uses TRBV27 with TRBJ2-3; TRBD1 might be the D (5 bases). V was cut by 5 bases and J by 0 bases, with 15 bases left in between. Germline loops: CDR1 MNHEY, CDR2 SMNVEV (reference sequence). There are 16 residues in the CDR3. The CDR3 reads CASSPTAALSTDTQYF. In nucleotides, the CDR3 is TGTGCCAGCAGTCCGACAGCCGCGCTAAGCACAGATACGCAGTATTTT.

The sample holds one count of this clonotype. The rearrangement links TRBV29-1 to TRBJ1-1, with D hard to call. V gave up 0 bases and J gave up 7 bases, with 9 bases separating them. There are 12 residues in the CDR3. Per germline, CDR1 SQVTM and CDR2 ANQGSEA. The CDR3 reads CSVEDQGLEAFF. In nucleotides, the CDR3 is TGCAGCGTTGAAGATCAAGGCCTTGAAGCTTTCTTT.

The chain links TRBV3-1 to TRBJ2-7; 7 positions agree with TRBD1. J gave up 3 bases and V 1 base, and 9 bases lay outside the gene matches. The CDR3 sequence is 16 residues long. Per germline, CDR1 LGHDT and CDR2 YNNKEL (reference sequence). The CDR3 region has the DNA TGTGCCAGCAGCCAAGTTGGGGACAGCCACATCTACGAGCAGTACTTC. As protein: CASSQVGDSHIYEQYF.

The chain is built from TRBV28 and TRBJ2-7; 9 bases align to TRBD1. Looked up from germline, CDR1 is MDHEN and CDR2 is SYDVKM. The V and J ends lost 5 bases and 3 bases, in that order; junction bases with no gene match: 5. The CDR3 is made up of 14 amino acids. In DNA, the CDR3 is TGTGCCAGCAGTCGACCGGGACAGGGCTACGAGCAGTACTTC. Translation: CASSRPGQGYEQYF. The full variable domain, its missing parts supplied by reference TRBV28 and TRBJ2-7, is DVKVTQSSRYLVKRTGEKVFLECVQDMDHENMFWYRQDPGLGLRLIYFSYDVKMKEKGDIPEGYSVSREKKERFSLILESASTNQTSMYLCASSRPGQGYEQYFGPGTRLTVT.

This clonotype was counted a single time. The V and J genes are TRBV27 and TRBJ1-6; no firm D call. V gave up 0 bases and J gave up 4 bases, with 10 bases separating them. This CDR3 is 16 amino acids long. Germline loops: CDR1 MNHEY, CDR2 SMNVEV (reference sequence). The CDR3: CASSLSKAVYNSPLHF. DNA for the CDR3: TGTGCCAGCAGTTTATCGAAGGCAGTTTATAATTCACCCCTCCACTTT.

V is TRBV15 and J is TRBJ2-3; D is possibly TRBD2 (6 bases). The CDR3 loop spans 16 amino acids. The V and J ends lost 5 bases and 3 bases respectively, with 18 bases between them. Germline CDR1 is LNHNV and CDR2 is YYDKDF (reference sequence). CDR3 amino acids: CATSAQAGSGTDTQYF. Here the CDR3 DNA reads TGTGCCACCAGCGCCCAGGCGGGGTCGGGAACAGATACGCAGTATTTT.